This T cell receptor (beta chain) was captured in a study of cytomegalovirus exposure and HLA in healthy donors listed by TCRdb under 2017. A note on the overall study: According to an earlier analysis of around 600 of the donors, about 170 million T cells yielded over 90 million unique TCR beta sequences and about 280 Gb of sequence data. The study combined high-throughput TCR immunosequencing, statistical association of individual TCRs with disease status, and machine learning to predict cytomegalovirus infection status. The study aimed to test whether cataloging public T cell receptors could reveal signatures of past pathogen exposure. An early release that covered more than 550 HLA-typed donors contained around 300 gigabases of sequencing data and 75 million to 100 million unique TCR sequences. All discovery cohort repertoires had been generated using a single sequencing platform. A later analysis re-examined previously published TCR beta repertoires from just over 650 donors and added high-resolution HLA genotyping to investigate patterns of TCR occurrence. The number of typed donors differed by locus: about 620-630 for A, B, C, DRB1 and DQB1; some 500 for DQA1; roughly 600 for DPA1; and roughly 450 for DPB1. The T cell repertoires of 666 subjects were profiled by immunosequencing and related to cytomegalovirus serostatus. A separate validation cohort of roughly 130 different subjects was used in addition to the roughly 720-subject first cohort. In an earlier analysis of around 540 of the donors, high-throughput TCR beta sequencing was used to judge whether each TCR beta V gene segment behaved as functional or pseudogenic. Because of strong linkage in the cohort, five DR-DQ haplotypes were treated as single units for association and clustering. Alongside the repertoire data, information on donor age, sex, ethnicity and CMV serostatus was compiled. The genetic ancestry cluster associated with self-reported Caucasian donors included over 80% of the 398 genotyped donors. A later genetic analysis used genome-wide SNP genotypes for about 60% of the roughly 700 donors, treating that subset as a discovery cohort. Rather than drawing on any new phenotypic data, the later analysis identified candidate immune exposures from TCR beta sequences and the way those sequences occurred across donors. Among about 360 genotyped donors of the cohort, an average of roughly 240,000 unique TCR beta nucleotide sequences were sequenced per donor, roughly 20% of them non-productive. Class I and class II HLA loci were covered by the typing at four-digit resolution.

With regard to this clone: Its antigen is currently not known. No quality values exist for individual bases; no much larger clone is one base distant.

CDR1 and CDR2, per the germline V gene, are SGDLS and YYNGEE. The CDR3, from cysteine to phenylalanine, totals 16 residues. CDR3 DNA only is kept here, 48 bases in frame from base 1. V and J are truncated by 7 bases and 5 bases respectively, leaving an intervening sequence of 24 bases. Findings and caveats that apply to the study as a whole: In the study, 150 to 200 TCR beta chains were listed as associated with cytomegalovirus. Several of the top co-occurrence clusters appeared to be linked to parvovirus B19, influenza, CMV and Epstein-Barr virus, according to a later analysis. HLA typing was unavailable for some donors at each locus, so association tests used only the typed subset. Immune exposure information for the cohort was limited to CMV serostatus. A later analysis associated 16,951 TCR beta sequences with specific HLA alleles at a false discovery rate of 0.05. A further reported finding was that TCR beta sequences accurately predicted the HLA-A and HLA-B alleles for most subjects in the first cohort. Some IMGT-functional V segments, including TRBV6-2 and TRBV6-3, could not be told apart with the 87-base-pair reads, so those segments were excluded. The sequencing pipeline was judged likely to have produced a cluster of highly shared sequence variants as a technical artifact. Correlated functional status among segregating V segments might be attributable to linkage disequilibrium, but an unknown experimental factor could not be ruled out. A later analysis found that most CMV-associated TCR beta chains appeared HLA-restricted, with HLA associations seemingly driven largely by CMV exposure. In an earlier analysis of approximately 590 of the donors, most TCR beta V segments appeared in productive rearrangements about 87% or about 30% of the time, broadly matching IMGT annotations. In this cohort, only TCR beta chains were sequenced, and detectable features were limited by the absence of alpha or paired-chain data. An association between a missense DCLRE1C variant and V-gene and J-gene trimming of TCR beta chains was found in a later genetic analysis and replicated in an independent cohort. In a later analysis, TCR association rates were found to vary across HLA loci, with the most associated TCRs seen for DRB1 alleles and the fewest for HLA-C alleles. Roughly uniform sequencing depth across donors was assumed in presence/absence analyses, although this assumption may not hold. Because counts were too low, roughly 16 rarely observed V segments, including chromosome 9 orphons, were excluded from the earlier analysis of under 650 of the donors. In vitro tests confirmed that a few of the cytomegalovirus-associated TCR beta chains recognize cytomegalovirus antigens. The authors suggested that the approach could potentially be generalized to other disease states and immunological phenotypes. Strong co-occurrence of HLA alleles, especially DR and DQ, made assigning TCR associations to individual alleles difficult. Across donors, most TCR sequences were observed very rarely, whereas some public TCRs were present in many individuals. The classifier was reported to diagnose cytomegalovirus status with high specificity and sensitivity in both the original cohort and the validation cohort. Compared with the roughly 670-donor mean, donors in an Asian-associated ancestry cluster had fewer N-insertions in productive TCRs, according to a later genetic analysis. In a later analysis, HLA-associated TCR beta chains were found to be more clonally expanded and to have lower generation probabilities than equally common non-associated chains.

The cohort consisted of 600 to 750 healthy bone marrow donors. At the time of sampling, all cohort members were nominally healthy, though unrecorded immune exposures were likely present. The donor tested CMV seropositive and was one of the 289 seropositive cohort members. Every donor gave a peripheral blood sample, and the peripheral blood mononuclear cells from that sample were used for TCR beta sequencing. The Qiagen DNeasy Blood Extraction Kit was used to extract genomic DNA from the blood cell samples. Library prep was done by the immunoSEQ multiplex PCR assay. For the multiplex PCR, a mixture combining 60 forward primers for TCR Vbeta segments and 13 reverse primers for TCR Jbeta segments was used. The CDR3 region of rearranged TCR beta genes was amplified from genomic DNA with a multiplex PCR assay. The Illumina HiSeq System was used to sequence the amplified TCR beta libraries as 87-base-pair reads. As for the authors' bioinformatics: Across the 500 to 850 repertoires, a later analysis counted 78 million or so unique TCR beta chains, approximately 12 million of which were shared by at least two donors. To remove PCR and sequencing errors, raw reads were error-corrected and collapsed into unique sequences using a nearest-neighbor algorithm that merged closely related sequences. V, D and J gene segments were assigned by aligning CDR3 sequences to IMGT reference sequences. Each retained sequence needed at least a six-nucleotide match to both a V gene segment and a J gene segment. A rearrangement was called productive if the CDR3 had no stop codons and remained in frame with V and J, and every other rearrangement was called non-productive. Following IMGT convention, CDR3 was defined as the stretch from the second conserved V-encoded cysteine to the conserved J-encoded phenylalanine. The earlier analysis of more than 450 of the donors excluded sequences that lacked an unambiguous match to a single V gene segment. An earlier analysis of several hundred of the donors called V segments functional above 56.7% productive rearrangements and segregating when the between-donor standard deviation exceeded 5%. A statistical classification framework was built for diagnosing cytomegalovirus status from the catalog of TCR beta chain sequences. In a later analysis, V and J genes were assigned by comparing TCR nucleotide sequences against IMGT/GENE-DB human TR gene sequences. The TCRdist pipeline was used in a later analysis to assign CDR3 sequences and most-parsimonious VDJ recombination scenarios. In a later analysis, each TCR beta chain was defined by its CDR3 amino acid sequence together with its V-gene family, and reads lacking a unique V-gene family were excluded. As a way to deal with suspected cross-contamination and a sequencing artifact, a later analysis dropped over 550 nucleotide sequences that were highly shared and had low generation probability. For each public chain, a later analysis derived a clonal expansion index from normalized ranks of inferred template counts within each repertoire. A later analysis computed generation probabilities with a VDJ recombination model fitted to out-of-frame rearrangements, and checked the results against IGoR. A later analysis scored TCR-TCR, TCR-HLA and TCR-CMV co-occurrence with hypergeometric tests, applying a repertoire-size bias correction to TCR pairs. A later analysis estimated false discovery rates by permuting HLA or CMV assignments 20 times. In a later analysis, co-occurring TCRs were grouped using DBSCAN, and TCRdist sequence similarity was added for clustering within HLA-allele-positive subsets. Repertoires with fewer than 30,000 or more than 120,000 public chains were left out of co-occurrence clustering, as were about five repertoires with anomalous nucleotide sharing. Imported from immuneACCESS, the table was reduced by TCRdb to in-frame sequences with V and J called. These copies leave out some clones; in studies compared against another copy, an unresolved V gene accounts for under half, and the cause of the remainder is not known. That table gives V, J and clone size, and the DNA gave D and trimming. For this sample the table gives around 140,000 clones, of which about 80% were detected only once. The top ten clones comprise about 1.5% of the sample.

The receptor was isolated from a man in his thirties or forties in good health and CMV-seropositive. The specimen sequenced was PBMCs. The V and J genes are TRBV9 and TRBJ2-5; TRBD2 is possibly the D segment (6 matching bases). The nucleotides are TGTGCCAGCTGCGAAGGGGACTTGCCCGTTGGGGAGACCCAGTACTTC. This translates into CASCEGDLPVGETQYF.